The 2 T cell receptor beta chains below come from one sample, sequenced in a study of T cells after posttransplantation cyclophosphamide. TCRdb keeps only in-frame clones here, not all; method: immunoSEQ multiplex PCR. In total the sample includes over 25,000 clones, none of them seen once. Sequencing was done on a sample of PBMCs. These receptors were taken from a woman aged 60 to 75 in good health, CMV-negative, and a related stem cell transplant donor.

Only a few counts were recorded for this clone. The gene calls are TRBV15 and TRBJ1-4; TRBD1 aligns across 10 bases. V shed 3 bases, J shed 6 bases, and the junction held 7 bases outside the gene matches. CDR1 is LNHNV, CDR2 YYDKDF, per germline (reference sequence). The CDR3 length is 16 residues. CDR3 loop: CATSRGTGTGDEKLFF. Here the CDR3 DNA reads TGTGCCACCAGCAGGGGTACCGGGACAGGGGATGAAAAACTGTTTTTT. Supplemented by reference TRBV15 and TRBJ1-4, the full variable domain reads DAMVIQNPRYQVTQFGKPVTLSCSQTLNHNVMYWYQQKSSQAPKLLFHYYDKDFNNEADTPDNFQSRRPNTSFCFLDIRSPGLGDTAMYLCATSRGTGTGDEKLFFGSGTQLSVL.

This clone was detected many times. The chain couples TRBV28 to TRBJ2-7, with TRBD2 identical over 7 bases. The CDR3 extends over 13 amino acids. The V and J ends lost 7 bases and 3 bases, in that order; junction bases with no gene match: 6. The germline CDR1 and CDR2 sequences are MDHEN and SYDVKM. The CDR3 region is CASKRGGFYEQYF. The CDR3 region has the DNA TGTGCCAGCAAGCGGGGCGGCTTCTACGAGCAGTACTTC.